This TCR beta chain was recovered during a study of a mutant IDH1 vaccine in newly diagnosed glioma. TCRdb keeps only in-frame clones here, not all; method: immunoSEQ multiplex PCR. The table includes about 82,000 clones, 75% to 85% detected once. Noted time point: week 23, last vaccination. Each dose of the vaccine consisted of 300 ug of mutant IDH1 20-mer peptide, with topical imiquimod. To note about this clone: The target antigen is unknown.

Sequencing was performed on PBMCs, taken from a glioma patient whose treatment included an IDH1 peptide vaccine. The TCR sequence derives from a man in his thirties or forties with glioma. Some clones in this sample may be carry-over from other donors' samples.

The CDR3 region is CASRNQGQGTIYF. Written as DNA, the CDR3 is TGTGCCAGCCGGAATCAGGGGCAAGGCACCATATATTTT. The chain uses TRBV6-5 and TRBJ1-3; the D gene is possibly TRBD1 (6 bases). The V gene lost 8 bases and the J gene lost 9 bases, with 17 bases spanning the gap. There are 13 residues in the CDR3. Germline V gene data show CDR1 as MNHEY and CDR2 as SVGAGI.